This T cell receptor beta chain was captured by sequencing in a study of T cells after yellow fever vaccination. Broader study findings: The study noted that FACS-sorted repertoires could contain abundant clonotypes contaminating from the bulk population.

This clonotype has only a few counts. The antigen is unknown. A process of 5'RACE template switching, which added a universal primer site and UMIs, was used to make TCR cDNA. Using its own MiXCR run on the 5' RACE reads, TCRdb lists one record per CDR3 protein. This table holds about 73,000 distinct CDR3 sequences, 7.5% to 8% found once. The CDR3 has 14 residues. Germline CDR1 reads MNHNS; CDR2 reads SASEGT. V was clipped by 5 bases and J by 3 bases, with 12 bases between them. The sample was CD8+ T cells sorted from PBMCs, taken on the day of the yellow fever booster vaccination. The TCR originated in a man aged 25 to 45 who received the YFV17D yellow fever vaccine. The chain couples TRBV6-1 to TRBJ2-3; weak D call: TRBD1 (6 bases). CDR3 sequence (DNA): TGTGCCAGCAGTCCCGGGACAAGTACAGATACGCAGTATTTT. Protein sequence: CASSPGTSTDTQYF.